This T cell receptor beta chain was sequenced in a study of metastatic and nonmetastatic thyroid tumors. This clone was observed many times. No patient had received any treatment before thyroid surgery. Authors' processing steps: Researchers built a distant-metastasis classifier for papillary thyroid cancer that drew on CDR3 differences across clinicopathological groups. With MiXCR, TCRdb reprocessed the PCR reads. Here the V and J calls rest on TCRdb's processing, not on the authors' analysis. The sample has roughly 63,000 clones, around 15% seen once. The receptor was derived from a male donor with papillary thyroid cancer or a benign thyroid nodule (not recorded which). Some clones in this sample may be carry-over from other donors' samples. Material for sequencing was blood.

The CDR3 coding sequence is TGTGCCAGCAGCCAAGTGGACTTCACAGATACGCAGTATTTT. Protein: CASSQVDFTDTQYF. V usage is TRBV14 and J usage is TRBJ2-3, with D tentatively TRBD2 (5 bases). Germline CDR1 is SGHDN and CDR2 is FVKESK. CDR3 length: 14 amino acids. V was pared by 1 base and J by 2 bases, with 7 bases between.